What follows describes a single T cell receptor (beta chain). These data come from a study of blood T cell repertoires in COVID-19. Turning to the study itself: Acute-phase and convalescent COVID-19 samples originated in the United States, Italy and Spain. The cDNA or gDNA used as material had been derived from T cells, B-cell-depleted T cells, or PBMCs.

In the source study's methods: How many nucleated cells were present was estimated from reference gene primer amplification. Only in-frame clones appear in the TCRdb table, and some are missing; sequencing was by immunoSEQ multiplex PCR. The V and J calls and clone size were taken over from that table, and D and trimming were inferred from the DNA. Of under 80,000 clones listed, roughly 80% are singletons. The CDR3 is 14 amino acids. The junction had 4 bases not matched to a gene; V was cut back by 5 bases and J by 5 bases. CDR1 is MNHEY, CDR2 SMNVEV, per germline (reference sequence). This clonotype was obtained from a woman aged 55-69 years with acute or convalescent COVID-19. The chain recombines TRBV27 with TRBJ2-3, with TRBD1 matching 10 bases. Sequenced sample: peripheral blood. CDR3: CASSEDRGRDTQYF. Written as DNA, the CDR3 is TGTGCCAGCAGTGAGGACAGGGGGAGAGATACGCAGTATTTT.